This T cell receptor (beta chain) was profiled in a study of blood T cell repertoires in COVID-19. Study-wide context: Acute-phase and convalescent COVID-19 samples originated in the United States, Italy and Spain. T cells, B-cell-depleted T cells, or PBMCs supplied cDNA or gDNA.

Germline trimming cut 5 bases from V and 4 bases from J; bases unmatched to any gene: 3. Germline-derived CDR1 and CDR2 are SGHNT and YENEEA. The CDR3 is 15 residues long. The data were produced by immunoSEQ multiplex PCR, yet TCRdb's version contains in-frame clones alone and is incomplete. The table has tens of thousands of clones, 88% seen once. The V gene is TRBV11-3, the J gene TRBJ2-3; the match to TRBD2 covers 13 bases. The receptor was isolated from a woman aged 40 to 49 who had recovered from COVID-19. The sequenced material came from PBMCs or T cells enriched from blood (not recorded which). The CDR3, as DNA: TGTGCCAGCAGCGTAGGGACTAGCGGGGCAGATACGCAGTATTTT. It specifies CASSVGTSGADTQYF.